This T cell receptor beta chain was sequenced for a study of early T cells in non-severe SARS-CoV-2 infection. TCRdb used MiXCR to reprocess the 5' RACE reads, holding one entry per CDR3 protein. This repertoire shows 55,000 to 70,000 distinct CDR3 sequences, around 5.6% found once; its top ten account for under 8%. V was shortened by 6 bases and J by 5 bases, with 20 bases between the two germline ends. The V gene's germline CDR1 is SQVTM and CDR2 ANQGSEA. This CDR3 has 14 amino acids. General study results and limits: VDJdb matches were skewed toward anti-spike CD8 T cell responses.

On this clonotype itself: Its antigen is as yet unknown.

Sample: whole blood. V and J are TRBV29-1 and TRBJ2-7, with a tentative D call TRBD1 (6 bases). This TCR came from an adult who was a healthcare worker with PCR-confirmed SARS-CoV-2 infection or an uninfected control (not recorded which). CDR3 coding DNA: TGCAGCGTGGCCGGTGGGGGAAGACAGGACGAGCAGTACTTC. This encodes CSVAGGGRQDEQYF.